This entry lists 3 T cell receptor beta chains sequenced from one sample in a study of cytomegalovirus exposure and HLA in healthy donors. Produced via immunoSEQ multiplex PCR; TCRdb's table is partial and in-frame only. The table includes 100,000 to 130,000 clones, 95% detected once. The sequenced material came from PBMCs. The receptors come from a woman younger than 30 in good health and CMV-seronegative.

The J gene is TRBJ2-5, the V gene TRBV2, with D possibly being TRBD1 (6 bases). This CDR3 has 11 residues. Germline-derived CDR1 and CDR2 are SNHLY and FYNNEI. Trimming took 6 bases from V and 9 from J, leaving 11 bases between them. The CDR3 loop is CASRAGVPQYF. The CDR3 region has the DNA TGTGCCAGCAGGGCAGGGGTTCCCCAGTACTTC.

The chain combines TRBV19 with TRBJ2-7; TRBD1 matches at 12 bases. CDR3 length: 15 amino acids. Trimming at V came to 6 bases and at J to 5 bases, leaving 8 bases not matched to a gene. The germline V gene encodes CDR1 LNHDA and CDR2 SQIVND (reference sequence). CDR3 sequence (DNA): TGTGCCAGTAGCCGCCGGGACAGGGGGCAGAACGAGCAGTACTTC. Its translation: CASSRRDRGQNEQYF.

The V and J genes are TRBV2 and TRBJ1-1, with D possibly TRBD1 on 5 matching bases. Germline V gene sequence: CDR1 SNHLY, CDR2 FYNNEI. Trimming took off 6 bases at V and 11 bases at J, with 16 bases between the two ends. The CDR3 sequence is 12 residues long. CDR3 protein: CASSAPGLKAFF. CDR3 bases: TGTGCCAGCAGCGCACCGGGACTAAAGGCTTTCTTT.